The sample holds a few counts of the clone carrying this T cell receptor (beta chain). No antigen is known for it. This CDR3 has 14 amino acids. Germline values: CDR1 MNHEY, CDR2 SVGEGT. J was trimmed by 7 bases and V by 4 bases; bases with no gene match: 7. TCR beta CDR3 region amplification was performed from RNA transcripts. The TCR CDR3 was amplified in a first-round RT-PCR using the HTBI primer set. TCRdb itself ran the multiplex PCR reads through MiXCR, one entry per CDR3 protein. The sample holds about 570,000 distinct CDR3 sequences, 12% to 15% seen once. Investigators excluded patients with uncontrolled infection, other autoimmune disease, pregnancy or lactation. The data were obtained in a study of T cells in Graves' hyperthyroidism and ophthalmopathy. The study, taken as a whole, reports: The model's output predicted ophthalmopathy at a median of about 6.5 months prior to onset.

This chain uses TRBV6-2 or TRBV6-3 with TRBJ2-4, with 7 positions matching TRBD2. The sample comprised blood. This sequence originates from a woman aged 40 to 49 with Graves' hyperthyroidism. CDR3 region: CASSSRERGNIQYF. CDR3 bases: TGTGCCAGCAGTTCCCGGGAGCGGGGTAACATTCAGTACTTC.